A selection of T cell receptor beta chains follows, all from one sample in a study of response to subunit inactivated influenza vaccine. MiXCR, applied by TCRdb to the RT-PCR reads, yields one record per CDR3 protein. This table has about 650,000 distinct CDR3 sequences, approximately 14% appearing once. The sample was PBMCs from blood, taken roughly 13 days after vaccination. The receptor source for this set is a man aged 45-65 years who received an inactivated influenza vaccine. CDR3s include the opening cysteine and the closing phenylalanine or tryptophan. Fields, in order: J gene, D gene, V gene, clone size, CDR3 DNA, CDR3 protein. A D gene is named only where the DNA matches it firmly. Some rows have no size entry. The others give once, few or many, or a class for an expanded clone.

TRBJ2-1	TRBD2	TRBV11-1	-	TGTGCCAGCAGCTTTGGACTAGCGGGAGGCCTAGACAATGAGCAGTTCTTC	CASSFGLAGGLDNEQFF
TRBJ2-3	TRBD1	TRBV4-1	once	TGCGCCAGCAGCCGTCCGGGACAGGGGCTCCCAGATACGCAGTATTTT	CASSRPGQGLPDTQYF
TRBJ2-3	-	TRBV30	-	TGTGCCTGGAGTGACTCGGGGCAGGCCTTCACAGATACGCAGTATTTT	CAWSDSGQAFTDTQYF
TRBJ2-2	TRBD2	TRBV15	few	TGTGCCACCAGCAGCCTCGGACTAGCGGGAGTCGGGGAGCTGTTTTTT	CATSSLGLAGVGELFF
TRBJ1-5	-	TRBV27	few	TGTGCCAGCAGTTTAACTCGGGGGGGAAATCAGCCCCAGCATTTT	CASSLTRGGNQPQHF
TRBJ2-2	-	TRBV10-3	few	TGTGCCATCAGTGAGTCGATGGACAGCACCGGGGAGCTGTTTTTT	CAISESMDSTGELFF
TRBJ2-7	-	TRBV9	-	TGTGCCAGCAGCGTAGCCGATAGCTCCTACGAGCAGTACTTC	CASSVADSSYEQYF
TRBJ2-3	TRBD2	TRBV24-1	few	TGTGCCACCAGTGAATTGAGGCCTAGCGGGGGGGCAGATACGCAGTATTTT	CATSELRPSGGADTQYF
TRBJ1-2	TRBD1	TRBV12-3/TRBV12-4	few	TGTGCCAGCAGCCAGACAGGGAGCTATGGCTACACCTTC	CASSQTGSYGYTF
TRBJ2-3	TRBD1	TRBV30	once	TGTGCCTGGGACAGGGGTAGCACAGATACGCAGTATTTT	CAWDRGSTDTQYF
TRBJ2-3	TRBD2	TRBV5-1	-	TGCGCCAGCAGCGGGCGACTAGCGGGGGCCTGGCCAGATACGCAGTATTTT	CASSGRLAGAWPDTQYF
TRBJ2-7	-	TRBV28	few	TGTGCCAGCAGTTGGGCGTCTGAGCAGTACTTC	CASSWASEQYF
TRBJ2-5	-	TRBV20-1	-	TGCAGTGCTAGAATGCGAACAGGGGACTGGGGCCAAGAGACCCAGTACTTC	CSARMRTGDWGQETQYF
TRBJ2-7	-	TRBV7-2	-	TGTGCCAGCAGCCCCGCAGCTCTGTACGAGCAGTACTTC	CASSPAALYEQYF
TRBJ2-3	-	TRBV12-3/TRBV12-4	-	TGTGCCAGCAGTTTAAGGAGACCGAAGGTAGATACGCAGTATTTT	CASSLRRPKVDTQYF
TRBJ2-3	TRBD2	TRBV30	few	TGTGCCTGGAGCCTCACTAGCGGGGTTCAGTATTTT	CAWSLTSGVQYF
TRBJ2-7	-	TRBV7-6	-	TGTGCCAGCAGCCTCAACGATATAGGGAGTAGGACCTACGAGCAGTACTTC	CASSLNDIGSRTYEQYF
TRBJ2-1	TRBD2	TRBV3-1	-	TGTGCCAGCACCTCACTAGCGGGAGGTAGGAATGAGCAGTTCTTC	CASTSLAGGRNEQFF